This TCR beta chain comes out of a study of blood T cell repertoires in COVID-19. In the study overall: Samples representing acute and convalescent COVID-19 were sourced from the United States, Italy and Spain. T cells, B-cell-depleted T cells, or PBMCs supplied cDNA or gDNA.

Authors' analysis steps: Reference gene primer amplification in the assay estimated nucleated cell counts. The protocol was immunoSEQ multiplex PCR, while the TCRdb copy is restricted to in-frame clones and leaves out a portion. V and J calls and clone size are given by that table; D and trimming were obtained from the DNA. The top ten clones hold more than 9% of a sample with nearly 100,000 clones, almost 85% of them seen once. V dropped 3 bases and J dropped 1; count of bases not matched to a gene: 10. This CDR3 is 17 amino acids long. The germline gives CDR1 SGDLS, CDR2 YYNGEE. The V call is TRBV9, the J call TRBJ1-2, with 9 bases matching TRBD1. This sequence was found in a man between 65 and 85 years old with acute or convalescent COVID-19. Input material: peripheral blood. This chain's CDR3 is CASSGGQGRNLNYGYTF. The CDR3 coding sequence is TGTGCCAGCAGCGGGGGACAGGGACGCAACCTTAACTATGGCTACACCTTC.